Detailed here is one TCR beta chain. Its matching antigen is unknown. Germline V CDR1 and CDR2: SGHTS, YDEGEE. The V gene end was trimmed by 1 base and the J gene end by 2 bases; junction bases not matched to a gene: 5. The CDR3 covers 15 residues. Partitioning of CD4+ cells yielded a CD45RA+ naive subset and a CD45RA-negative memory subset. Evenly divided among several immunoSEQ plates was the genomic DNA of each subset. TCRdb's copy holds only in-frame clones and misses some; the assay was immunoSEQ multiplex PCR. In the table there are about 1 million clones, approximately 72% of which are singletons. The data belong to a study of shared clonotypes between healthy human individuals. Study-level background: The study used three CD4 naive, three CD4 memory, two CD8 naive and one CD8 memory plate per donor. Study-level points and caveats: Generation probability values for non-shared clonotypes were lower than those for clonotypes shared by all four donors.

This sequence joins TRBV5-8 and TRBJ2-7, with 8 bases aligning to TRBD2. The TCR sequence derives from a man between 18 and 29 years old in good health. Sequenced sample: memory CD4+ T cells sorted from blood. The subset was: CD45RA-negative fraction. In DNA, the CDR3 is TGTGCCAGCAGCTTGCGGGGGGGCTTCGCCTACGAGCAGTACTTC. As protein: CASSLRGGFAYEQYF.